One and the same sample provided the 29 T cell receptor beta chains below, sequenced in a study of T cell responses to AZD1222 COVID-19 vaccine. TCRdb's table, derived via immunoSEQ multiplex PCR, lists solely in-frame clones and lacks some. The data contain about 88,000 clones, around nine tenths of them singletons. The material was peripheral blood, obtained 28 days after the second AZD1222 dose. The receptors were sampled from an adult who received the AZD1222 COVID-19 vaccine.

The chain employs TRBV12-3 or TRBV12-4 and TRBJ2-7; 11 bases line up with TRBD2. The CDR3 has 13 residues. Trimming removed 6 bases from V and 6 bases from J; junction bases left unmatched: 4. The CDR3 reads CASSLGTSGEQYF. In nucleotides, the CDR3 is TGTGCCAGCAGCCTCGGGACTAGCGGCGAGCAGTACTTC.

The genes are TRBV5-1 and TRBJ1-1, with a possible D match to TRBD1 (6 bases). The CDR3 extends over 17 amino acids. CDR1 is SGHRS, CDR2 YFSETQ, per germline. The V and J ends lost 0 bases and 0 bases respectively, with 15 bases between them. Here the CDR3 reads CASSLAGGPIMNTEAFF. CDR3 DNA: TGCGCCAGCAGCTTGGCCGGGGGGCCGATTATGAACACTGAAGCTTTCTTT.

This chain links TRBV6-5 with TRBJ2-3, with 7 bases matching TRBD1. The CDR3 is 14 amino acids. V shed 5 bases and J 6 bases; nucleotides not matched to a gene: 8. The germline gives CDR1 MNHEY, CDR2 SVGAGI. The DNA for the CDR3 is TGTGCCAGCAGTCCCGGGACAGAAGGCGATACGCAGTATTTT. Translation: CASSPGTEGDTQYF.

The gene calls are TRBV6-1 and TRBJ1-6; 7 positions match TRBD1. The CDR3 spans 15 residues. In germline, CDR1 is MNHNS, CDR2 SASEGT. V lost 1 base, J lost 10 bases, and 7 bases stayed unmatched. In DNA form, the CDR3 reads TGTGCCAGCAGTGAAGGTGGAGGGGGCAGCTCACCCCTCCACTTT. It yields the protein CASSEGGGGSSPLHF.

The V and J genes are TRBV10-2 and TRBJ2-5; no reliable D call. This CDR3 has 14 amino acids. Per the germline V gene, CDR1 is WSHSY and CDR2 is SAAADI. V lost 3 bases, J lost 5 bases, and 13 bases lay in between. The CDR3: CASSDTLLGETQYF. As DNA, the CDR3 is TGCGCCAGCAGTGATACCCTGCTGGGGGAGACCCAGTACTTC.

J is TRBJ1-2 and V is TRBV6-2 or TRBV6-3, with D unresolved. This CDR3 spans 17 amino acids. Germline CDR1 and CDR2: MNHEY and SVGEGT. V lost 5 bases to trimming and J lost 3 bases, with 22 bases between them. The CDR3 reads CASSPRWEGRTDYGYTF. In DNA form, the CDR3 reads TGTGCCAGCAGTCCCCGGTGGGAGGGAAGGACTGACTATGGCTACACCTTC.

This clone was detected only a few times. V gene TRBV11-1 combines with J gene TRBJ2-2; no clear D gene. V was cut by 3 bases and J by 1 base, with 6 bases left in between. In germline, CDR1 is SGHAT, CDR2 FQDESV (reference sequence). The CDR3 sequence is 14 residues long. Here the CDR3 DNA reads TGTGCCAGCAGCTTGACGGTGAACACCGGGGAGCTGTTTTTT. It codes for CASSLTVNTGELFF.

This clone was detected once. V gene TRBV7-9 combines with J gene TRBJ2-1; TRBD1 agrees at 12 bases. The V gene's germline CDR1 is SEHNR and CDR2 FQNEAQ (reference sequence). The CDR3 length is 15 residues. V dropped 3 bases and J dropped 10; count of bases not matched to a gene: 7. The CDR3 nucleotides are TGTGCCAGCAGCTTTCCGGGACAGGGGGCAAGGGAGCAGTTCTTC. Encoded protein: CASSFPGQGAREQFF. Based on the CDR3 plus reference TRBV7-9 and TRBJ2-1, the full variable domain is DTGVSQNPRHKITKRGQNVTFRCDPISEHNRLYWYRQTLGQGPEFLTYFQNEAQLEKSRLLSDRFSAERPKGSFSTLEIQRTEQGDSAMYLCASSFPGQGAREQFFGPGTRLTVL.

The genes are TRBV11-2 and TRBJ2-1, with 11 bases fitting TRBD2. V shed 1 base, J shed 6 bases, and the junction held 2 bases outside the gene matches. This CDR3 is 15 amino acids long. The germline V gene has CDR1 SGHAT and CDR2 FQNNGV. The CDR3 DNA sequence: TGTGCCAGCAGCTTAGCACTAGCGGGGGTCAATGAGCAGTTCTTC. As protein: CASSLALAGVNEQFF.

Of note for this clone: Other DNA sequences in the sample encode the same CDR3. V and J are TRBV12-3 or TRBV12-4 and TRBJ2-7; D is perhaps TRBD2 (5 bases). Trimming left V 3 bases short and J 3 bases short, with 9 bases between. The CDR3 runs to 13 residues. The CDR3: CASSLGSFYEQYF. CDR3 coding DNA: TGTGCCAGCAGTTTGGGGAGCTTCTACGAGCAGTACTTC.

V is TRBV7-9 and J is TRBJ2-3; 8 positions match TRBD1. J gave up 2 bases and V 5 bases, and 6 bases lay outside the gene matches. Germline loops: CDR1 SEHNR, CDR2 FQNEAQ (reference sequence). The CDR3 runs 15 residues. CDR3 amino acids: CASSGDRLPTDTQYF. The CDR3 DNA reads as TGTGCCAGCAGCGGGGACAGGCTTCCCACAGATACGCAGTATTTT.

The chain links TRBV5-8 to TRBJ1-1; D is undetermined. The CDR3 extends over 15 amino acids. Germline V lookup: CDR1 SGHTS, CDR2 YDEGEE. The V and J ends lost 5 bases and 6 bases respectively, with 20 bases between them. The CDR3 reads CASRRMALPPAEAFF. Written as DNA, the CDR3 is TGTGCCAGCAGACGTATGGCATTACCACCCGCTGAAGCTTTCTTT.

The chain employs TRBV7-2 and TRBJ2-3; 9 positions match TRBD2. This CDR3 spans 14 amino acids. Trimming removed 1 base from V and 14 bases from J; junction bases left unmatched: 10. CDR1 SGHTA and CDR2 FQGNSA come from the germline V gene. CDR3 protein: CASSLGPAGGPLYF. Written as DNA, the CDR3 is TGTGCCAGCAGCTTAGGCCCGGCGGGGGGGCCTCTGTATTTT. The full variable domain, completed using reference TRBV7-2 and TRBJ2-3, is GAGVSQSPSNKVTEKGKDVELRCDPISGHTALYWYRQSLGQGLEFLIYFQGNSAPDKSGLPSDRFSAERTGGSVSTLTIQRTQQEDSAVYLCASSLGPAGGPLYFGPGTRLTVL.

The J gene is TRBJ2-1, the V gene TRBV6-5, with a possible D match to TRBD2 (5 bases). Looked up from germline, CDR1 is MNHEY and CDR2 is SVGAGI. CDR3 size: 15 residues. V lost 2 bases, J lost 8 bases, and 16 bases lay in between. For the CDR3, the DNA is TGTGCCAGCAGTTACCGGGGATCCCCACTCCATGAGCAGTTCTTC. Protein: CASSYRGSPLHEQFF.

This clone was seen just once. The J gene is TRBJ1-6, the V gene TRBV3-1 (or the pseudogene TRBV3-2); D remains unclear. Deletions cut 4 bases from V and 8 bases from J, with 9 bases between. CDR3 length: 13 residues. Germline values: CDR1 LGHDT, CDR2 YNNKEL (reference sequence). CDR3 DNA: TGTGCCAGCAGCCGCGGACCTCATTCACCCCTCCACTTT. Protein sequence: CASSRGPHSPLHF.

This chain links TRBV5-4 with TRBJ1-4; a weak D match, TRBD1 (6 bases). Germline loops: CDR1 SGHNT, CDR2 YYREEE (reference sequence). Between the trimmed V and J ends, which lost 0 bases and 3 bases, there was a span of 9 bases. This CDR3 contains 15 residues. The CDR3 DNA is TGTGCCAGCAGCTTGGGCACAGGGTCTAATGAAAAACTGTTTTTT. This sequence encodes CASSLGTGSNEKLFF.

The chain couples TRBV18 to TRBJ1-2, with a possible D match to TRBD1 (5 bases). V was trimmed by 2 bases and J by 4 bases, leaving 14 bases between them. Germline-derived CDR1 and CDR2 are KGHSH and LQKENI. This CDR3 is 15 amino acids long. Written as DNA, the CDR3 is TGTGCCAGCTCACCAGGGGAGCCGGGGCTCTATGGCTACACCTTC. Translated: CASSPGEPGLYGYTF.

V is TRBV5-1 and J is TRBJ2-1; a weak D match, TRBD1 (5 bases). The CDR3 is 19 residues long. Germline values: CDR1 SGHRS, CDR2 YFSETQ. V dropped 1 base and J dropped 0 bases, with 20 bases sitting between them. The CDR3 nucleotides are TGCGCCAGCAGCTTGATGGGATACGGAGACAGTAGCTCCTACAATGAGCAGTTCTTC. Residues: CASSLMGYGDSSSYNEQFF. Variable domain in full (rest from reference TRBV5-1 and TRBJ2-1): KAGVTQTPRYLIKTRGQQVTLSCSPISGHRSVSWYQQTPGQGLQFLFEYFSETQRNKGNFPGRFSGRQFSNSRSEMNVSTLELGDSALYLCASSLMGYGDSSSYNEQFFGPGTRLTVL.

V gene TRBV4-1 combines with J gene TRBJ2-3; tentative D call: TRBD1 (5 bases). The CDR3 loop spans 13 amino acids. The V gene's germline CDR1 is MGHRA and CDR2 YSYEKL. The V and J ends lost 3 bases and 8 bases respectively, with 12 bases between them. The CDR3 bases are TGCGCCAGCAGCCAGGACAATTGGGGTACGCAGTATTTT. Its translation is CASSQDNWGTQYF.

The V and J genes are TRBV4-1 and TRBJ2-7, with D perhaps matching TRBD1 or TRBD2 (7 bases each). The germline V gene has CDR1 MGHRA and CDR2 YSYEKL. The CDR3 contains 17 residues. Trimming stripped 0 bases from V and 3 bases from J, with 18 bases between. The CDR3 here is CASSQDRGGASSYEQYF. In DNA form, the CDR3 reads TGCGCCAGCAGCCAAGACAGGGGGGGGGCGTCCAGCTACGAGCAGTACTTC.

The chain employs TRBV7-8 and TRBJ1-1, with a weak D call TRBD1 (5 bases). Germline V gives CDR1 SGHVS, CDR2 FQNEAQ. The ends were cut back, 8 bases at V and 2 bases at J, with 12 bases in the middle. This CDR3 comprises 13 residues. The CDR3 region is CASSVDSNTEAFF. CDR3 bases: TGTGCCAGCTCGGTAGACAGCAACACTGAAGCTTTCTTT.

Here the CDR3 DNA reads TGTGCTAGTGGTCTCCTAGGGGGGAACACTGAAGCTTTCTTT. This sequence encodes CASGLLGGNTEAFF. The V and J genes are TRBV12-5 and TRBJ1-1; the D gene is possibly TRBD1 (6 bases). The CDR3 is 14 amino acids. V lost 5 bases, J lost 1 base, and 11 bases lay in between. Germline values: CDR1 LGHNT, CDR2 FRNRAP. Based on the CDR3 plus reference TRBV12-5 and TRBJ1-1, the full variable domain is DARVTQTPRHKVTEMGQEVTMRCQPILGHNTVFWYRQTMMQGLELLAYFRNRAPLDDSGMPKDRFSAEMPDATLATLKIQPSEPRDSAVYFCASGLLGGNTEAFFGQGTRLTVV.

The CDR3 region has the DNA TGTGCCAGCAGGTTATCCGGGGCCGGATCACCCCTCCACTTT. Protein sequence: CASRLSGAGSPLHF. The chain has TRBV7-8 and TRBJ1-6, with D maybe TRBD1 (5 bases). This CDR3 is built from 14 residues. V lost 6 bases, J lost 10 bases, and 16 bases lay in between. CDR1 and CDR2 from the germline V gene are SGHVS and FQNEAQ.

The V and J genes are TRBV5-5 and TRBJ1-1; D is unclear. V was trimmed by 4 bases and J by 0 bases, leaving 13 bases between them. Germline values: CDR1 SGHKS, CDR2 YYEKEE (reference sequence). The CDR3 is 15 amino acids. The CDR3 region is CASSPKNSLNTEAFF. The CDR3 DNA reads TGTGCCAGCAGCCCCAAGAACAGCCTGAACACTGAAGCTTTCTTT.

This chain joins TRBV7-9 and TRBJ2-3; D call uncertain. The CDR3 has 14 amino acids. The V gene's germline CDR1 is SEHNR and CDR2 FQNEAQ (reference sequence). V gave up 2 bases and J gave up 2 bases, with 8 bases separating them. The CDR3 loop reads CASSLHDSTDTQYF. For the CDR3, the DNA is TGTGCCAGCAGCTTACATGATTCCACAGATACGCAGTATTTT.

The rearrangement uses TRBV5-1 and TRBJ2-7; 9 bases map to TRBD1. From germline, CDR1 is SGHRS and CDR2 YFSETQ. This CDR3 spans 14 amino acids. The J segment lost 2 bases and the V segment lost 3 bases, leaving 3 bases of the junction unmatched. The CDR3 protein is CASSSGTGPYEQYF. The CDR3 DNA reads as TGCGCCAGCAGCTCAGGGACAGGGCCCTACGAGCAGTACTTC.

This chain links TRBV5-1 with TRBJ2-3; either TRBD1 or TRBD2 may supply D (5 bases each). Looked up from germline, CDR1 is SGHRS and CDR2 is YFSETQ. The V and J ends lost 4 bases and 1 base respectively, with 16 bases between them. CDR3 size: 16 residues. CDR3: CASSPTGGIGTDTQYF. The CDR3 DNA sequence: TGCGCCAGCAGCCCTACAGGAGGTATTGGCACAGATACGCAGTATTTT.

The chain couples TRBV10-1 to TRBJ1-3, with D maybe TRBD1 (5 bases). V lost 0 bases to trimming and J lost 0 bases, with 6 bases between them. Germline V CDR1 and CDR2: WNHNN, SYGVQD (reference sequence). The CDR3 spans 15 residues. CDR3 bases: TGCGCCAGCAGTGAGTCGAGGGGCTCTGGAAACACCATATATTTT. Translation: CASSESRGSGNTIYF.

The chain links TRBV11-3 to TRBJ1-2, with a tentative D call TRBD1 (5 bases). Germline loops: CDR1 SGHNT, CDR2 YENEEA. V lost 5 bases and J lost 4, with 11 bases in between. The CDR3 spans 13 residues. DNA of the CDR3: TGTGCCAGCAGCCCCCAGGGTTTCTATGGCTACACCTTC. Its protein product is CASSPQGFYGYTF.